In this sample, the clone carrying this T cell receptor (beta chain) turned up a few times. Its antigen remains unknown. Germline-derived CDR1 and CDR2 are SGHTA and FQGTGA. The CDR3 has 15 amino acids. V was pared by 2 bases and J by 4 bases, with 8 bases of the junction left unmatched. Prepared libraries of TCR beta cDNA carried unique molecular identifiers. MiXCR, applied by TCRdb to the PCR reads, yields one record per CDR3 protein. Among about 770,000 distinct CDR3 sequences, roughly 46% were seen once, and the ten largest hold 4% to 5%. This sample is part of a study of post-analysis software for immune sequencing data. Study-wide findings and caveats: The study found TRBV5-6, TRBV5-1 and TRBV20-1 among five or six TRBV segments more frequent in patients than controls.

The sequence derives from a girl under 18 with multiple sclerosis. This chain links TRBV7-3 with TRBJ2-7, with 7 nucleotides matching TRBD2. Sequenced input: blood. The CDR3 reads CASSLFAGDSYEQYF. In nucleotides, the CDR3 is TGTGCCAGCAGCTTATTTGCGGGAGATTCTTACGAGCAGTACTTC.